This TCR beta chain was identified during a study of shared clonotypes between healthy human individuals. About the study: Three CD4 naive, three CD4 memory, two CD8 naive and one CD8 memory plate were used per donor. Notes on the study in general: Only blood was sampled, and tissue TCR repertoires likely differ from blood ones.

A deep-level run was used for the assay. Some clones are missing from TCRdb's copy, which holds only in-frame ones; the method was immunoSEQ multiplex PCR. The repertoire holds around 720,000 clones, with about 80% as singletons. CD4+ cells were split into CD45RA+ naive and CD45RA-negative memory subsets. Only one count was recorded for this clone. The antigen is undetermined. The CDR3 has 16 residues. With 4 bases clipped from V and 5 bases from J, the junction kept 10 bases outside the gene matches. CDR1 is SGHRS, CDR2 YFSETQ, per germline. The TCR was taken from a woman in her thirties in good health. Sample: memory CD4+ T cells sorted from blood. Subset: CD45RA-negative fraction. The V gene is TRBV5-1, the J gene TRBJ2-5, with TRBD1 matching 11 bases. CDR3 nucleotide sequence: TGCGCCAGCAGCCCAGCCGGGACAGGGGGACGGGAGACCCAGTACTTC. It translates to CASSPAGTGGRETQYF.